Shown below are 8 T cell receptor beta chains from a single sample sequenced in a study of control samples from healthy donors and cancer patients. The protocol was immunoSEQ multiplex PCR, while the TCRdb copy is restricted to in-frame clones and leaves out a portion. Of over 150,000 clones detected, 90% to 95% appear once; the ten largest clones hold 1.3%. The sample taken for sequencing was blood. The receptors stem from a woman younger than 30 in good health.

This clone was counted once. The rearrangement joins TRBV6-5 to TRBJ2-7; D call uncertain. Germline V gene sequence: CDR1 MNHEY, CDR2 SVGAGI. The CDR3 runs 11 residues. Trimming removed 6 bases from V and 6 bases from J, with 9 bases in between. Here the CDR3 reads CASSTQFEQYF. The CDR3 DNA follows: TGTGCCAGCAGCACTCAGTTCGAGCAGTACTTC.

This clone is a singleton in its sample. The V gene is TRBV4-3, the J gene TRBJ1-6; no reliable D call. V was trimmed by 1 base and J by 9 bases, leaving 7 bases between them. The CDR3 is 13 residues long. Germline CDR1 LGHNA, CDR2 YSLEER. The DNA for the CDR3 is TGCGCCAGCAGCCAAGTAACTGGTTCACCCCTCCACTTT. Its protein product is CASSQVTGSPLHF.

A note on this clone: The junction and the germline gene differ at one end; a read error may be behind it. The V call is TRBV7-8, the J call TRBJ1-2, with 8 bases matching TRBD1. This CDR3 is 15 amino acids long. The germline gives CDR1 SGHVS, CDR2 FQNEAQ. CDR3 DNA sequence: TGTGCCAGCAGCTTACATCCCCGGGACAGGCCGAGTAAAACGTTC. This codes for CASSLHPRDRPSKTF.

The chain recombines TRBV9 with TRBJ1-3; D is undetermined. The CDR3 spans 15 residues. V was shortened by 3 bases and J by 0 bases, with 10 bases between the two germline ends. From germline, CDR1 is SGDLS and CDR2 YYNGEE. The CDR3 DNA follows: TGTGCCAGCAGCGAGGCTGGGAACTCTGGAAACACCATATATTTT. Its translation is CASSEAGNSGNTIYF. The entire variable domain, with the rest obtained from reference TRBV9 and TRBJ1-3, is as follows: DSGVTQTPKHLITATGQRVTLRCSPRSGDLSVYWYQQSLDQGLQFLIQYYNGEERAKGNILERFSAQQFPDLHSELNLSSLELGDSALYFCASSEAGNSGNTIYFGEGSWLTVV.

As DNA, the CDR3 is TGTGCCATCAGTGAGCAGAACACTGAAGCTTTCTTT. The encoded protein is CAISEQNTEAFF. The chain carries TRBV10-3 and TRBJ1-1; D call uncertain. Trimming took 2 bases from V and 1 from J, leaving 2 bases between them. CDR3 size: 12 residues. Germline V gene lookup returns CDR1 ENHRY and CDR2 SYGVKD.

The V and J genes are TRBV19 and TRBJ1-1; D is possibly TRBD1 (6 bases). Germline CDR1 and CDR2: LNHDA and SQIVND (reference sequence). The length of the CDR3 is 19 residues. V dropped 8 bases and J dropped 4 bases, with 32 bases sitting between them. The DNA for the CDR3 is TGTGCCAGTCCATTTAGCCGCTGGTACCCGGAGGGGGGAAGCACTGAAGCTTTCTTT. Translated: CASPFSRWYPEGGSTEAFF.

The chain carries TRBV4-2 and TRBJ2-7; TRBD2 is a possible D gene (5 bases). This CDR3 has 14 residues. Trimming took off 8 bases at V and 5 bases at J, with 19 bases between the two ends. Germline CDR1 reads LGHNA; CDR2 reads YNFKEQ. The CDR3 DNA reads as TGTGCCAGCGGCGACTATGGAGGAGGAGACGAGCAGTACTTC. This translates into CASGDYGGGDEQYF.

This sequence joins TRBV19 and TRBJ1-2, with unresolved D. Germline lookup yields CDR1 LNHDA and CDR2 SQIVND (reference sequence). V was shortened by 1 base and J by 5 bases, with 8 bases between the two germline ends. The CDR3 sequence is 13 residues long. The DNA of the CDR3 is TGTGCCAGTAGTATAGGGGCCGGGTATGGCTACACCTTC. This translates into CASSIGAGYGYTF.